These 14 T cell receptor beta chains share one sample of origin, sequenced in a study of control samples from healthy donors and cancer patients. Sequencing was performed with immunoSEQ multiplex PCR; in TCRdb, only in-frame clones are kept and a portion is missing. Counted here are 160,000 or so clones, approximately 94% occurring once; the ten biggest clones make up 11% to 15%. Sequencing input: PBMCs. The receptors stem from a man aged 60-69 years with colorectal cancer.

The DNA for the CDR3 is TGCGCCAGCATACCGGGACAGGGGTCCACCGGGGAGCTGTTTTTT. It yields the protein CASIPGQGSTGELFF. V gene TRBV5-1 combines with J gene TRBJ2-2; 10 nucleotides align to TRBD1. Unmatched junction bases numbered 6, after V lost 6 bases and J lost 4 bases. The CDR3 runs 15 residues. The V gene's germline CDR1 is SGHRS and CDR2 YFSETQ.

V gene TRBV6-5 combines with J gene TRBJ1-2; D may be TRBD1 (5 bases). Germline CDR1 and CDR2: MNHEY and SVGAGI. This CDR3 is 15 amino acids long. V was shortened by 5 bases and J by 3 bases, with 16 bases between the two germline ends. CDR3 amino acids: CASSLGASAHYGYTF. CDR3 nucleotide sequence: TGTGCCAGCAGTCTAGGGGCGTCAGCCCACTATGGCTACACCTTC.

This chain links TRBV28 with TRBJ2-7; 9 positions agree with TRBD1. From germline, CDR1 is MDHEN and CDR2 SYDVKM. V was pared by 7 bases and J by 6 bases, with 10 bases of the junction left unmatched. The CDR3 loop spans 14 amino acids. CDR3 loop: CASMTGQGLGEQYF. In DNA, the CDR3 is TGTGCCAGCATGACGGGACAGGGCCTGGGCGAGCAGTACTTC.

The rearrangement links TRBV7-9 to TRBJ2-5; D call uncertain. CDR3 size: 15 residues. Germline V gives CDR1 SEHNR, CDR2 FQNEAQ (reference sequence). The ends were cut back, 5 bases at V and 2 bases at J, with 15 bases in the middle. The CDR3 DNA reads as TGTGCCAGCAGCCCGGAACGAACGGGTCAAGAGACCCAGTACTTC. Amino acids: CASSPERTGQETQYF.

The CDR3 sequence is CASSLVPQYEYEQYF. CDR3 nucleotide sequence: TGCGCCAGCAGCTTGGTCCCTCAGTATGAATACGAGCAGTACTTC. This chain uses TRBV5-1 with TRBJ2-7; D is unresolved. The CDR3 is 15 amino acids. Deletions cut 0 bases from V and 4 bases from J, with 14 bases between. Germline loops: CDR1 SGHRS, CDR2 YFSETQ.

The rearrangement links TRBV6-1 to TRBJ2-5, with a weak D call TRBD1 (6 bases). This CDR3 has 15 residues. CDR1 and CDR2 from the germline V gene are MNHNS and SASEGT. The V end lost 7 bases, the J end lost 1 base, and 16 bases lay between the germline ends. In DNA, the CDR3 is TGTGCCAGCACCTCCCCACAGGGCGCCCAAGAGACCCAGTACTTC. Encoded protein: CASTSPQGAQETQYF.

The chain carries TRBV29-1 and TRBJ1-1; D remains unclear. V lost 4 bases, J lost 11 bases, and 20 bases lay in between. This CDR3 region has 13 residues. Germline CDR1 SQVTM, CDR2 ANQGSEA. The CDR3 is CSVVPHAESPAFF. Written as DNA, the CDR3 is TGCAGCGTTGTGCCTCATGCCGAAAGCCCGGCTTTCTTT.

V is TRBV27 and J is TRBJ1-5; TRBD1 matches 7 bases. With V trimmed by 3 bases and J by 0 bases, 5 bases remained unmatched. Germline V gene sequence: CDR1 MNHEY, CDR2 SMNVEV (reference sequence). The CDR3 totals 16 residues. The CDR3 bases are TGTGCCAGCAGTTTGGTAGGGGGCTATAGCAATCAGCCCCAGCATTTT. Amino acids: CASSLVGGYSNQPQHF.

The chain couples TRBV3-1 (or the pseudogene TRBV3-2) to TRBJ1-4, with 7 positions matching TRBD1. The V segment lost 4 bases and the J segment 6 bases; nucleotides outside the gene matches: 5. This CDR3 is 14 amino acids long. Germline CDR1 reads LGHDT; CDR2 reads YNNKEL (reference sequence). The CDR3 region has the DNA TGTGCCAGCAGCCTCTCCGGGACAGATGAAAAACTGTTTTTT. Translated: CASSLSGTDEKLFF.

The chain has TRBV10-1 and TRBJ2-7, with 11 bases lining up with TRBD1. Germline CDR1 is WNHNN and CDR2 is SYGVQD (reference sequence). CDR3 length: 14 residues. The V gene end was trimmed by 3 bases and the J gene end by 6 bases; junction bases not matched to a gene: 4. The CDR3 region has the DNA TGCGCCAGCAGTGAAAGGACAGGGGGCCGCGAGCAGTACTTC. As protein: CASSERTGGREQYF.

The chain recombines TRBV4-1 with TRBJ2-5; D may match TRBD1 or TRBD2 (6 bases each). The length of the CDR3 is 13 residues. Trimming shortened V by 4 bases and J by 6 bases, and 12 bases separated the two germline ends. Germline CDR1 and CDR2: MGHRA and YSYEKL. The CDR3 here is CASSPGAGKTQYF. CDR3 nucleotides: TGCGCCAGCAGCCCGGGGGCGGGAAAGACCCAGTACTTC.

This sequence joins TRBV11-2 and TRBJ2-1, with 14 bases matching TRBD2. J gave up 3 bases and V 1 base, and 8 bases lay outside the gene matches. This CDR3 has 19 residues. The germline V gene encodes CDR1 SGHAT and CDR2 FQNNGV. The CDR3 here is CASSLVTGTSGSFYNEQFF. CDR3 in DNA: TGTGCCAGCAGCTTAGTTACAGGGACTAGCGGGAGTTTCTACAATGAGCAGTTCTTC. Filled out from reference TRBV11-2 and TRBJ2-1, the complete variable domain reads EAGVAQSPRYKIIEKRQSVAFWCNPISGHATLYWYQQILGQGPKLLIQFQNNGVVDDSQLPKDRFSAERLKGVDSTLKIQPAKLEDSAVYLCASSLVTGTSGSFYNEQFFGPGTRLTVL.

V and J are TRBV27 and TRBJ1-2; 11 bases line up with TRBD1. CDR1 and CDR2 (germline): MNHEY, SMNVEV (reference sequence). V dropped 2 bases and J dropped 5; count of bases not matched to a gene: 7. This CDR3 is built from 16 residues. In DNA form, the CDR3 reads TGTGCCAGCAGTTTAATCCGGACAGGGGGCGCTTATGGCTACACCTTC. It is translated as CASSLIRTGGAYGYTF.

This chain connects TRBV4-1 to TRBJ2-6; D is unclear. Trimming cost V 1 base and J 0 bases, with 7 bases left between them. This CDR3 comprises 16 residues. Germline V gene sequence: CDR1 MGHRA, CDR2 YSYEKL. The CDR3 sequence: CASSQGDTSGANVLTF. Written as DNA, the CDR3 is TGCGCCAGCAGCCAAGGCGATACCTCTGGGGCCAACGTCCTGACTTTC.